This T cell receptor (beta chain) was obtained from a study of T cells expressing NK-cell markers. TCRdb reprocessed the 5' RACE reads, with one entry per CDR3 protein and no DNA. This sample contains 550,000 or so distinct CDR3 sequences. From germline, CDR1 is SGHRS and CDR2 YFSETQ. The CDR3 totals 13 residues. V and J are TRBV5-1 and TRBJ1-3. This receptor was obtained from a man between 18 and 35 years old in good health. Sample: blood T cells: a sorted CD56 or NKG2C T cell subset, CD4+ or CD8+ T cells, or bulk PBMC T cells (not recorded which). This CDR3 reads CASSLSSGNTIYF.